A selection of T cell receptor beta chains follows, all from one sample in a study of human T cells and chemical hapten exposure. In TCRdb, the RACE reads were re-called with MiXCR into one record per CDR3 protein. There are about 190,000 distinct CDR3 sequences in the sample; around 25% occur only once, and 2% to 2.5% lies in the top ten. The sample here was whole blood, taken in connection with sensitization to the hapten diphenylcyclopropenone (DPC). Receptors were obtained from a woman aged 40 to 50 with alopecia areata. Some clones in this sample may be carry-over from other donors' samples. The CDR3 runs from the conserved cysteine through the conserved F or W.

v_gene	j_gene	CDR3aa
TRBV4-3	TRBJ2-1	CASSQAGGWNEQFF
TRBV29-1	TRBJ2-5	CSVDGGAQETQYF
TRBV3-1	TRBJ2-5	CASSQDLAGAGETQYF
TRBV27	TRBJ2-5	CASSLNGGSLVETQYF
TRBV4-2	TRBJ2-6	CASSQQGTGANVLTF
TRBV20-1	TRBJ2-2	CSARGEAGGGGELFF
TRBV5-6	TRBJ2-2	CASSAHFTGELFF
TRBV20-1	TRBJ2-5	CSAREIARRGGSWEETQYF
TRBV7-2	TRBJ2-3	CASSPSFATDTQYF
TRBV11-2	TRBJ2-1	CASSPAQGAGEQFF
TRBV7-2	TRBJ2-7	CASSSTGGGPYEQYF
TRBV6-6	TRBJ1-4	CASSSTGDEDEKLFF
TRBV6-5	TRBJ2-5	CASRYRGGRADETQYF
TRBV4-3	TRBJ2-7	CASSQDGGLASYEQYF
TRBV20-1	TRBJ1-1	CSVHRGADTEAFF
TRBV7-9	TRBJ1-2	CASSLFRDGYGYTF
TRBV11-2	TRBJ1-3	CASSSTQGNTIYF
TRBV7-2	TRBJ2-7	CASSLGTTSYEQYF
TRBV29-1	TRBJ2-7	CSVALTSGSRAYEQYF
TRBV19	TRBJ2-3	CASSTTRDTFSTDTQYF
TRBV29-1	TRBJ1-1	CSVAGLRNTEAFF
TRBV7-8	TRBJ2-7	CASSPTPLSYEQYF
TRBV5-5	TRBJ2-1	CASSLVQGYNEQFF
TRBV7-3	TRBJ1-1	CASSLNTGPYTEAFF
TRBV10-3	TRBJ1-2	CAIASQDVNYGYTF
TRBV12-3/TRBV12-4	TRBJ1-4	CASSLLVRGELFF
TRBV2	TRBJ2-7	CASSPVLGYEQYF
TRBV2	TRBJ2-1	CASSELSVYNEQFF
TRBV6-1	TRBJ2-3	CASSGGSTRTDTQYF
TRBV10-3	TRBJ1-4	CAISSPGNNEKLFF
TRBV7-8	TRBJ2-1	CASSLRRKQTSYNEQFF
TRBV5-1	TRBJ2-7	CASSLGGTSSYEQYF
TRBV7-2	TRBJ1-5	CASSLNGIANQPQHF
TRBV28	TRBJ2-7	CASSSSGTSGYEQYF
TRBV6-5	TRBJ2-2	CASIIKPDRAFTGELFF
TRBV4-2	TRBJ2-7	CASSQDPWTAYEQYF
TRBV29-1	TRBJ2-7	CSVASSGRREQYF
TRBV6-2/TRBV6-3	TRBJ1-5	CASSYSVSRGGNQPQHF
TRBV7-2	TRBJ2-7	CASSLAAGQFYEQYF
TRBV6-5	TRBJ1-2	CASSYSAGQLYGYTF
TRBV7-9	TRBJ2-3	CASVSGTDTQYF
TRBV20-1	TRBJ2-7	CSARSGSYEQYF
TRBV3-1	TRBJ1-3	CASSQERVQRNTIYF
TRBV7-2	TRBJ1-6	CASSGEGYNSPLHF
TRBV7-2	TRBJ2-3	CASSLVASTDTQYF
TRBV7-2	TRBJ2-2	CASSSHQGDGELFF
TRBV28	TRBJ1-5	CASSAPDRGSTQHF
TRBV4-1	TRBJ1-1	CASSRHRGGTMNTEAFF
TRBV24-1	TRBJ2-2	CATSGGLAGPGELFF
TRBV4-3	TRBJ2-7	CASSQDLVYEQYF
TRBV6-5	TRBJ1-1	CASSYRERGAEAFF
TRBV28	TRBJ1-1	CASSLRQGPTFF
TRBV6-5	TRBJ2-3	CASSYRGSTDTQYF
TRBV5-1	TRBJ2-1	CASSWGDNEQFF